The 10 T cell receptor beta chains below all came from one sample that was sequenced in a study of cytomegalovirus exposure and HLA in healthy donors. PCR used 60 Vbeta primers and 13 Jbeta primers. The repertoire was sequenced with immunoSEQ multiplex PCR; TCRdb's copy has only in-frame clones and lacks some. Here the sample spans about 85,000 clones, 80% being singletons. Sequencing used PBMCs. These receptors all stem from a man aged 45-60 years in good health and CMV-seropositive.

In this sample, this clone turned up a few times. J is TRBJ2-7 and V is TRBV7-9, with D perhaps matching TRBD2 (5 bases). The V and J ends lost 3 bases and 6 bases respectively, with 18 bases between them. The CDR3 contains 15 residues. Germline V gene data show CDR1 as SEHNR and CDR2 as FQNEAQ (reference sequence). The CDR3 coding sequence is TGTGCCAGCAGCTTCGTCCCCGGGAACAGAGCCGAGCAGTACTTC. Its translation: CASSFVPGNRAEQYF. Together with reference TRBV7-9 and TRBJ2-7, the CDR3 gives the full variable domain: DTGVSQNPRHKITKRGQNVTFRCDPISEHNRLYWYRQTLGQGPEFLTYFQNEAQLEKSRLLSDRFSAERPKGSFSTLEIQRTEQGDSAMYLCASSFVPGNRAEQYFGPGTRLTVT.

The chain links TRBV6-1 to TRBJ1-2; 8 bases fit TRBD1. Losses at the gene ends were 2 bases for V and 8 bases for J; bases not matched to a gene: 4. Germline V lookup: CDR1 MNHNS, CDR2 SASEGT. This CDR3 comprises 13 residues. CDR3 sequence: CASSEQTGDGYTF. CDR3 nucleotides: TGTGCCAGCAGTGAACAGACAGGGGACGGCTACACCTTC.

As regards this clone: The conserved closing phenylalanine or tryptophan is absent in this CDR3, likely reflecting a read error. This rearrangement joins TRBV7-9 to TRBJ2-7, with TRBD1 matching over 9 bases. The germline V gene has CDR1 SEHNR and CDR2 FQNEAQ (reference sequence). Trimming took 4 bases from V and 3 from J; bases not matched to a gene: 10. CDR3 size: 16 residues. The CDR3, as DNA: TGTGCCAGCAGCTACTCAGCCCGACAGGGGGACTACGAGCAGTACCTC. Amino acids: CASSYSARQGDYEQYL.

V is TRBV7-9 and J is TRBJ2-3; 11 bases map to TRBD2. CDR3 size: 15 residues. V trimming: 5 bases; J trimming: 6 bases; junction bases outside the gene matches: 7. Germline V gives CDR1 SEHNR, CDR2 FQNEAQ (reference sequence). Written as DNA, the CDR3 is TGTGCCAGCAGCCAAACTAGCGGGAGATTCGATACGCAGTATTTT. Translated, it gives CASSQTSGRFDTQYF.

This clone was counted between two and nine times. This chain connects TRBV7-2 to TRBJ2-1; 10 nucleotides agree with TRBD1. Trimming cost V 3 bases and J 2 bases; bases outside gene matches: 7. This CDR3 is built from 17 residues. Germline assignment: CDR1 SGHTA and CDR2 FQGNSA. CDR3: CASSFNPGQGTYNEQFF. The DNA for the CDR3 is TGTGCCAGCAGCTTCAACCCGGGACAGGGGACCTACAATGAGCAGTTCTTC.

The V and J genes are TRBV10-2 and TRBJ1-2, with 7 bases fitting TRBD1. V shed 4 bases, J shed 3 bases, and the junction held 5 bases outside the gene matches. Germline CDR1 reads WSHSY; CDR2 reads SAAADI. The CDR3 sequence is 14 residues long. CDR3 residues: CASSGYGQDYGYTF. In DNA form, the CDR3 reads TGCGCCAGCAGTGGGTATGGACAGGACTATGGCTACACCTTC.

This clone came up once. This sequence joins TRBV19 and TRBJ2-3; 10 nucleotides agree with TRBD2. The CDR3 is made up of 20 amino acids. Trimming at V came to 3 bases and at J to 3 bases, leaving 18 bases not matched to a gene. CDR1 and CDR2 from the germline V gene are LNHDA and SQIVND (reference sequence). This CDR3 reads CASSIELAGVAPLETDTQYF. The CDR3 coding sequence is TGTGCCAGTAGTATTGAGCTAGCGGGAGTAGCACCACTTGAGACAGATACGCAGTATTTT.

CDR3 DNA: TGTGCCTGGAGTGGCTCTATGAGCGGCGGGGAGCTGTTTTTT. This translates into CAWSGSMSGGELFF. The genes are TRBV30 and TRBJ2-2, with a tentative D call TRBD2 (5 bases). Germline values: CDR1 GTSNPN, CDR2 SVGIG (reference sequence). CDR3 length equals 14 residues. V lost 1 base and J lost 7, with 13 bases in between.

J is TRBJ1-1 and V is TRBV7-9; a possible D gene is TRBD1 (5 bases). From germline, CDR1 is SEHNR and CDR2 FQNEAQ (reference sequence). Trimming removed 2 bases from V and 11 bases from J, with 15 bases in between. This CDR3 region has 13 residues. The CDR3 loop reads CASSLYQGAWAFF. In nucleotides, the CDR3 is TGTGCCAGCAGCTTATATCAGGGTGCCTGGGCTTTCTTT.

As DNA, the CDR3 is TGTGCCAGCAGCTTAGTGGCTAGCGGAACCTACGAGCAGTACTTC. It yields the protein CASSLVASGTYEQYF. The chain has TRBV7-2 and TRBJ2-7, with 7 bases identical to TRBD2. The CDR3 sequence is 15 residues long. Germline CDR1 SGHTA, CDR2 FQGNSA. The ends lost 1 base at V and 2 bases at J; junction bases unmatched: 5.